This TCR beta chain was sequenced in a study of blood T cell repertoires in COVID-19. Across over 20 US areas, participants ranged in age from about 18 to 89 years. There are 14 residues in the CDR3. Trimming stripped 0 bases from V and 2 bases from J, with 7 bases between. The V gene's germline CDR1 is SNHLY and CDR2 FYNNEI. In the authors' methods: Estimation of nucleated cell counts relied on the amplification of reference gene primers. The repertoire was sequenced with immunoSEQ multiplex PCR; TCRdb's copy has only in-frame clones and lacks some. Clone size and the V and J calls come from that table; the DNA yielded D and trimming. The profile shows under 250,000 clones, approximately 90% of them singletons.

Sequenced input: PBMCs or T cells enriched from blood (not recorded which). The V call is TRBV2, the J call TRBJ2-5; no clear D gene. The TCR sequence derives from a woman aged 25 to 39 with acute COVID-19. CDR3 protein: CASSEAGRQETQYF. The CDR3 DNA reads TGTGCCAGCAGTGAAGCGGGCAGACAAGAGACCCAGTACTTC.